This T cell receptor (beta chain) was sequenced for a study of radiotherapy plus CTLA-4 blockade in lung cancer. About the research overall: Among enrolled patients, less than 20% responded and 31% achieved disease control.

CDR1 is MDHEN and CDR2 is SYDVKM in the germline V gene. J lost 6 bases, V lost 4 bases, and 6 bases had no gene match. The CDR3 loop spans 15 amino acids. Focal radiation and CTLA-4 blockade (ipilimumab) were tested in chemo-refractory metastatic non-small-cell lung cancer patients. The protocol was immunoSEQ multiplex PCR, while the TCRdb copy is restricted to in-frame clones and leaves out a portion. The table includes approximately 80,000 clones, around 74% detected once. The receptor was derived from a human donor with non-small cell lung cancer whose response to radiotherapy plus ipilimumab could not be evaluated. The source was peripheral blood, collected from a patient treated with radiotherapy plus ipilimumab. This sequence joins TRBV28 and TRBJ2-2; 9 nucleotides match TRBD1. The CDR3 here is CASSSLTGGSGELFF. The CDR3 bases are TGTGCCAGCAGTTCCCTTACAGGGGGCTCCGGGGAGCTGTTTTTT.